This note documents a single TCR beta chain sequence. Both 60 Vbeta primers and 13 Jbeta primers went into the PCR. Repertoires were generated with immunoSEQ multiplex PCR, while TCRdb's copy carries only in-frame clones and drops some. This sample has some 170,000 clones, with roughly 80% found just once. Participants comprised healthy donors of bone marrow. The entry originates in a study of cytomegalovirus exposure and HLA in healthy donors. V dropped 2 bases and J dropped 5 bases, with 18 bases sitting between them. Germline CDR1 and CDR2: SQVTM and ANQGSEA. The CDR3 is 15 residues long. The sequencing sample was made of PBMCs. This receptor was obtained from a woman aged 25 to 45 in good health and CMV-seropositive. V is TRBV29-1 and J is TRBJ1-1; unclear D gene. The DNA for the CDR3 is TGCAGCGTTGAACCCCTAAGTGCGGGGAGTACTGAAGCTTTCTTT. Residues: CSVEPLSAGSTEAFF.